The rows below give T cell receptor beta chains drawn from one sample of a study of cytomegalovirus exposure and HLA in healthy donors. This table comes from immunoSEQ multiplex PCR, and its TCRdb copy is limited to in-frame clones, with some not included. The data hold under 250,000 clones, with approximately 87% observed a single time. The sample consisted of PBMCs. The origin of the receptors is a woman aged 18-29 years in good health and CMV-seronegative. Each CDR3 is given with its conserved first and last residue. Each record gives: D gene, J gene, V gene, clone size, CDR3 DNA, CDR3 protein. The D gene is left open where the match is weak. Clone size is not always given. Where it is, it says once, few, many or a class for expanded clones.

NA TRBJ2-7 TRBV30 NA TGTGCCTGGAGTGTAGGTAACGAGCAGTACTTC CAWSVGNEQYF
NA TRBJ1-6 TRBV5-6 once TGTGCCAGCAGCTTGATGGGGGGTAGAAATTCACCCCTCCACTTT CASSLMGGRNSPLHF
NA TRBJ1-4 TRBV2 once TGTGCCAGCAGCAAAGGGGGGGGTGAAAAACTGTTTTTT CASSKGGGEKLFF
TRBD1 TRBJ1-4 TRBV5-6 NA TGTGCCAGCAGCCGGGAGGGGACAGGGGATGAAAAACTGTTTTTT CASSREGTGDEKLFF
NA TRBJ1-3 TRBV28 NA TGTGCCAGCAGTCGCTACAGGGCTATCGCTGGAAACACCATATATTTT CASSRYRAIAGNTIYF
TRBD1 TRBJ2-5 TRBV5-1 NA TGCGCCAGCAGCTCCACCCCGGACAGGCCGGAGACCCAGTACTTC CASSSTPDRPETQYF
TRBD2 TRBJ2-1 TRBV7-6 NA TGTGCCAGCAGCTCCCTAGCGGGGGGTAACTACAATGAGCAGTTCTTC CASSSLAGGNYNEQFF
NA TRBJ2-2 TRBV7-9 NA TGTGCCAGCAGCGGGGCACAGGCTTCGAACACCGGGGAGCTGTTTTTT CASSGAQASNTGELFF
TRBD2 TRBJ2-1 TRBV12-5 few TGTGCTAGTGGCCCAGGACTAGCGGTCTACAATGAGCAGTTCTTC CASGPGLAVYNEQFF
NA TRBJ2-5 TRBV7-3 NA NA CASSLVAGGSPDF
NA TRBJ1-2 TRBV2 NA TGTGCCAGCCCAAGTACCTCTAACTATGGCTACACCTTC CASPSTSNYGYTF
TRBD1 TRBJ2-7 TRBV28 NA TGTGCCAGCCGGGACAGTACCTACGAGCAGTACTTC CASRDSTYEQYF
NA TRBJ2-2 TRBV10-1 NA TGCGCCAGCAGTGAGAGCACCGGGGAGCTGTTTTTT CASSESTGELFF
NA TRBJ1-1 TRBV10-3 NA TGTGCCATCAGTGAATCAGGAGGTGAAGCTTTCTTT CAISESGGEAFF
NA TRBJ1-6 TRBV23-1 NA TGCGCCAGCAGTCACGCAATCTGGGGACTTTGTTCACCCCTCCACTTT CASSHAIWGLCSPLHF
TRBD1 TRBJ1-2 TRBV30 NA TGTGCCTGGAGTGTACGTCTACAGGGGAGAGGCTACACCTTC CAWSVRLQGRGYTF
NA TRBJ1-1 TRBV18 NA TGTGCCAGCTCAACAGTAAACACTGAAGCTTTCTTT CASSTVNTEAFF
TRBD2 TRBJ2-1 TRBV2 NA TGTGCCAGCAGTGAACAAGGCGCTAGCGGGGGGGCGTGGATCTTC CASSEQGASGGAWIF
NA TRBJ1-1 TRBV6-9 NA TGTGCCAGGGGGGGAGGACCGAACACTGAAGCTTTCTTT CARGGGPNTEAFF
TRBD1 TRBJ1-5 TRBV28 few TGTGCCAGCAGTTCCCGGGACAGGGAAAATAGCAATCAGCCCCAGCATTTT CASSSRDRENSNQPQHF
TRBD2 TRBJ2-7 TRBV5-1 NA TGCGCCAGCAGCTTGTCTAGCGGGGTGACCTACGAGCAGTACTTC CASSLSSGVTYEQYF
NA TRBJ1-2 TRBV9 NA TGTGCCAGCAGCCCTAGAGGGGGGGTGGGTGGCTACACCTTC CASSPRGGVGGYTF
NA TRBJ2-7 TRBV19 NA TGTGCCAGTAGTATTGAGGGCCGCTACGAGCAGTACTTC CASSIEGRYEQYF